This is a list of T cell receptor beta chains from one sample in a study of shared clonotypes between healthy human individuals. Profiling relied on immunoSEQ multiplex PCR, and the TCRdb table lists in-frame clones only, not all of them. The table lists over a million clones, around four fifths of them singletons. Material: memory CD4+ T cells sorted from blood. The receptors come from a man between 18 and 29 years old in good health. Each CDR3 is given with its conserved first and last residue. A D gene is named only where the DNA matches it firmly. A row's size may be missing; if present it is once, few, many or a size class.

v_call	clone_size	j_call	d_call	cdr3_nt	cdr3_aa
TRBV25-1	.	TRBJ2-1	.	TGTGCCAGCAGTGAATTATCACTAGATTGGAATGAGCAGTTCTTC	CASSELSLDWNEQFF
TRBV7-6	.	TRBJ1-5	.	TGTGCCAGCAGCTTAGCCCCACTTCAGCCCCAGCATTTT	CASSLAPLQPQHF
TRBV18	.	TRBJ2-7	TRBD1	TGTGCCAGCTCTCCCGGGACAGGTGGCTACGAGCAGTACTTC	CASSPGTGGYEQYF
TRBV2	few	TRBJ1-2	TRBD1	TGTGCCAGCAGTGAACAGACAGGGAACTATGGCTACACCTTC	CASSEQTGNYGYTF
TRBV28	.	TRBJ2-7	TRBD1	TGTGCCAGCAGCACCGGGACAGTTCCTTACGAGCAGTACTTC	CASSTGTVPYEQYF
TRBV5-4	.	TRBJ2-2	TRBD2	TGTGCCAGCAGCACGCCGACTAGCGGGGATGTCGGGGAGCTGTTTTTT	CASSTPTSGDVGELFF
TRBV19	.	TRBJ1-6	TRBD1	TGTGCCAGTAGTGCCGCAGGGGGTGGTTCACCCCTCCACTTT	CASSAAGGGSPLHF
TRBV11-3	.	TRBJ1-2	TRBD1	TGTGCCAGCAGCTACCTCGCCGGGACAGGGACGAACTATGGCTACACCTTC	CASSYLAGTGTNYGYTF
TRBV6-5	.	TRBJ1-2	.	TGTGCCAGCAGGATGGGGGGTGCGGCGTATGGCTACACCTTC	CASRMGGAAYGYTF
TRBV2	few	TRBJ2-1	.	TGTGCCAGCAGTGAAGAGGGCCGGGGATCGAATGAGCAGTTCTTC	CASSEEGRGSNEQFF
TRBV28	.	TRBJ1-5	.	TGTGCCAGCAGTTTAGAGGGTGGCGGCAATCAGCCCCAGCATTTT	CASSLEGGGNQPQHF
TRBV10-3	.	TRBJ2-3	TRBD1	TGTGCCATCAGTGAGTCGAGGGGGCGCTTAGATACGCAGTATTTT	CAISESRGRLDTQYF
TRBV6-5	.	TRBJ2-3	.	TGTGCCAGCAGTCCAGGCTGGGGGGCTATTACGCAGTATTTT	CASSPGWGAITQYF
TRBV6-1	.	TRBJ2-2	TRBD2	TGTGCCAGCAGTGAAAGCGGGAGGGCCAACACCGGGGAGCTGTTTTTT	CASSESGRANTGELFF
TRBV10-3	.	TRBJ1-3	.	TGTGCCATCAGTGTGGGGGGAAACACCATATATTTT	CAISVGGNTIYF
TRBV5-1	once	TRBJ2-1	TRBD2	TGCGCCAGCAGCCCCGGGGGACTAGCAGAAAATGAGCAGTTCTTC	CASSPGGLAENEQFF
TRBV2	.	TRBJ2-7	TRBD1	TGTGCCAGCACCACCGGGACAGGCTCCTACGAGCAGTACTTC	CASTTGTGSYEQYF
TRBV11-2	.	TRBJ2-3	.	TGTGCCAGCAGCTTAGGAGGGACTCCTACAGATACGCAGTATTTT	CASSLGGTPTDTQYF
TRBV6-1	.	TRBJ2-3	.	TGTGCCAGCAGTGAAGCTACAGATACGCAGTATTTT	CASSEATDTQYF
TRBV5-1	.	TRBJ1-1	.	TGCGCCAGCAGCACGCGGGAAGGGAACACTGAAGCTTTCTTT	CASSTREGNTEAFF
TRBV6-1	.	TRBJ2-2	.	TGTGCCAGCAGTGAAGCCAGGACAAACACCGGGGAGCTGTTTTTT	CASSEARTNTGELFF
TRBV7-9	.	TRBJ1-4	.	TGTGCCAGCAGCCCAATCCCTGGAGGCCCGCGTAATGAAAAACTGTTTTTT	CASSPIPGGPRNEKLFF